A selection of T cell receptor beta chains follows, all from one sample in a study of blood T cell repertoires in COVID-19. Generated by immunoSEQ multiplex PCR, the TCRdb table keeps only in-frame clones and is missing some. Of a few hundred thousand clones in the sample, approximately 88% were seen once. Sequenced sample: PBMCs or T cells enriched from blood (not recorded which). These receptors were obtained from a middle-aged woman with acute COVID-19. The CDR3 runs from the conserved cysteine through the conserved F or W. A D gene is named only where the DNA matches it firmly. Not all rows give a size; the values are once, few, many and, for expanded clones, a class.

v_call,d_call,j_call,clone_size,cdr3_nt,cdr3_aa
TRBV12-3/TRBV12-4,TRBD2,TRBJ2-7,.,TGTGCCAGCAGTTGGGGGAGGGCCTACGAGCAGTACTTC,CASSWGRAYEQYF
TRBV30,TRBD1,TRBJ1-1,few,TGTGCCTGGAGTCGAAAGGGACAGGAGGAAACTGAAGCTTTCTTT,CAWSRKGQEETEAFF
TRBV6-5,.,TRBJ1-1,.,TGTGCCAGCAGTTACTCCGGGAGCACTGAAGCTTTCTTT,CASSYSGSTEAFF
TRBV13,.,TRBJ1-6,once,TGTGCCAGCAGCCGCGACAGGCCCAGTTCACCCCTCCACTTT,CASSRDRPSSPLHF
TRBV28,TRBD1,TRBJ1-4,.,TGTGCCAGCAGTTGGGGACAGGGGGCAGGTGATGAAAAACTGTTTTTT,CASSWGQGAGDEKLFF
TRBV3-1/TRBV3-2,TRBD1,TRBJ1-1,once,TGTGCCAGCACCCCCTCAGGGGGCACTGAAGCTTTCTTT,CASTPSGGTEAFF
TRBV9,.,TRBJ1-1,once,TGTGCCAGCAGCGCCCGACAGGTGTCGGACACTGAAGCTTTCTTT,CASSARQVSDTEAFF
TRBV4-1,.,TRBJ1-2,.,TGCGCCAGCAGCCAAGCGCCGGGAGGCTATGGCTACACCTTC,CASSQAPGGYGYTF
TRBV28,.,TRBJ2-7,once,TGTGCCAGCAGTTCAACCAGCTCCTACGAGCAGTACTTC,CASSSTSSYEQYF
TRBV30,.,TRBJ1-3,.,TGTGCCTGGAAGGAGGGACCCGGGGGAAACACCATATATTTT,CAWKEGPGGNTIYF